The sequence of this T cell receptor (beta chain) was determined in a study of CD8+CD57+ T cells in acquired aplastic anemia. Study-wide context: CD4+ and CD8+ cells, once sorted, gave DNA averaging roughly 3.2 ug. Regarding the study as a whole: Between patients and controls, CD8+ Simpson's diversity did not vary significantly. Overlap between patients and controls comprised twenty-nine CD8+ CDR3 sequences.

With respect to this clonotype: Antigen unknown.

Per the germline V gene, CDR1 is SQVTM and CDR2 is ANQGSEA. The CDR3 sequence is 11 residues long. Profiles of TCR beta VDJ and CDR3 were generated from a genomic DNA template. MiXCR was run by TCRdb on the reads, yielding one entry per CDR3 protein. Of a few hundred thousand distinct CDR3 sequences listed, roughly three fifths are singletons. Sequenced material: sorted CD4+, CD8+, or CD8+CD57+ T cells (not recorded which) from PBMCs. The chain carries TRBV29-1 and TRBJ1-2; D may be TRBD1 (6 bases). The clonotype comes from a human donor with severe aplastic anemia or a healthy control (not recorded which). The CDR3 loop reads CSQRGANGYTF. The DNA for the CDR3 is TGCAGTCAAAGGGGGGCAAATGGCTACACCTTC. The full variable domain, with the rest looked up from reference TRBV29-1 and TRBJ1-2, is SAVISQKPSRDICQRGTSLTIQCQVDSQVTMMFWYRQQPGQSLTLIATANQGSEATYESGFVIDKFPISRPNLTFSTLTVSNMSPEDSSIYLCSQRGANGYTFGSGTRLTVV.